Below, 20 T cell receptor beta chains from the same sample are listed, as sequenced in a study of post-analysis software for immune sequencing data. Antigens for these TCRs are unknown. The study's findings and limits: Roughly 5 TRBV segments occurring more often in patients than controls included TRBV5-6, TRBV5-1 and TRBV20-1.

Each TCR beta cDNA library carried unique molecular identifiers. TCRdb passed the PCR reads through MiXCR, listing each CDR3 protein once. The repertoire holds about 760,000 distinct CDR3 sequences, with roughly 27% as singletons. Sequencing was done on a sample of blood. These receptors originate from a girl aged 10-17 years with multiple sclerosis.

The gene calls are TRBV7-2 and TRBJ2-3; 8 bases line up with TRBD2. Trimming took 2 bases from V and 4 from J; bases not matched to a gene: 5. The germline V gene encodes CDR1 SGHTA and CDR2 FQGNSA. CDR3 size: 15 residues. The CDR3 loop reads CASSLWGLVSDTQYF. CDR3 bases: TGTGCCAGCAGCTTATGGGGACTAGTGTCAGATACGCAGTATTTT.

The J gene is TRBJ2-5, the V gene TRBV7-2; no definite D call. The CDR3 runs to 15 residues. CDR1 and CDR2 from the germline V gene are SGHTA and FQGNSA. V was shortened by 1 base and J by 4 bases, with 13 bases between the two germline ends. Written as DNA, the CDR3 is TGTGCCAGCAGCTTAGATACGGTGATGGGAGAGACCCAGTACTTC. Its translation: CASSLDTVMGETQYF.

This clonotype was found a few times. V and J are TRBV7-9 and TRBJ1-1, with 10 nucleotides matching TRBD1. The CDR3 totals 15 residues. CDR1 is SEHNR, CDR2 FQNEAQ, per germline (reference sequence). V gave up 2 bases and J gave up 5 bases; unmatched junction bases: 5. The CDR3 nucleotides are TGTGCCAGCAGCTTAAGCGGGACAGGGGTTACTGAAGCTTTCTTT. Protein sequence: CASSLSGTGVTEAFF. The full variable domain, with the rest looked up from reference TRBV7-9 and TRBJ1-1, is DTGVSQNPRHKITKRGQNVTFRCDPISEHNRLYWYRQTLGQGPEFLTYFQNEAQLEKSRLLSDRFSAERPKGSFSTLEIQRTEQGDSAMYLCASSLSGTGVTEAFFGQGTRLTVV.

This clonotype was recorded many times. This chain uses TRBV5-1 with TRBJ2-5; no clear D. Germline values: CDR1 SGHRS, CDR2 YFSETQ. Trimming shortened V by 2 bases and J by 1 base, and 9 bases separated the two germline ends. The CDR3 has 14 amino acids. CDR3 amino acids: CASSFRQTQETQYF. The CDR3 nucleotides read TGCGCCAGCAGCTTCAGGCAGACCCAAGAGACCCAGTACTTC.

This clonotype occurred a few times. This chain joins TRBV7-9 and TRBJ2-1, with 10 bases identical to TRBD1. Germline V gene data show CDR1 as SEHNR and CDR2 as FQNEAQ (reference sequence). With V trimmed by 5 bases and J by 5 bases, 9 bases remained unmatched. The CDR3 is made up of 16 amino acids. The CDR3 here is CASSRRGQGFHNEQFF. CDR3 coding DNA: TGTGCCAGCAGCCGCCGGGGACAGGGGTTCCACAATGAGCAGTTCTTC. Combining the CDR3 with reference TRBV7-9 and TRBJ2-1 gives the whole variable domain DTGVSQNPRHKITKRGQNVTFRCDPISEHNRLYWYRQTLGQGPEFLTYFQNEAQLEKSRLLSDRFSAERPKGSFSTLEIQRTEQGDSAMYLCASSRRGQGFHNEQFFGPGTRLTVL.

V is TRBV9 and J is TRBJ1-2; the match to TRBD1 covers 7 bases. This CDR3 is 13 amino acids long. The germline gives CDR1 SGDLS, CDR2 YYNGEE. V lost 4 bases to trimming and J lost 4 bases; unmatched junction nucleotides: 4. The DNA of the CDR3 is TGTGCCAGCAGCAAGGGACAGTTCTATGGCTACACCTTC. Translating it yields CASSKGQFYGYTF.

This sequence joins TRBV11-1 and TRBJ2-3; no reliable D call. The CDR3 runs to 15 residues. V was clipped by 2 bases and J by 4 bases, with 13 bases between them. Looked up from germline, CDR1 is SGHAT and CDR2 is FQDESV (reference sequence). The DNA of the CDR3 is TGTGCCAGCAGCTTAAGGCAGGATGTGGCAGATACGCAGTATTTT. Protein: CASSLRQDVADTQYF.

This sequence joins TRBV18 and TRBJ2-7; maybe TRBD1 (6 bases). The V and J ends lost 1 base and 7 bases respectively, with 14 bases between them. Germline lookup yields CDR1 KGHSH and CDR2 LQKENI. The CDR3 is made up of 14 amino acids. The CDR3 nucleotides read TGTGCCAGCTCACCACTCCAGGGACATCGGGAGCAGTACTTC. Translated, it gives CASSPLQGHREQYF.

This chain links TRBV4-3 with TRBJ2-3; 9 positions agree with TRBD2. The junction had 6 bases not matched to a gene; V was cut back by 0 bases and J by 5 bases. This CDR3 region has 16 residues. Germline V lookup: CDR1 LGHNA, CDR2 YSLEER. CDR3 region: CASSQEAASGVDTQYF. The CDR3 bases are TGCGCCAGCAGCCAAGAGGCCGCTAGCGGGGTAGATACGCAGTATTTT.

This clonotype showed up just a few times. The chain links TRBV28 to TRBJ2-5; 7 bases are a match to TRBD1. CDR3 length: 14 residues. The V gene end was trimmed by 6 bases and the J gene end by 3 bases; junction bases not matched to a gene: 7. Germline-derived CDR1 and CDR2 are MDHEN and SYDVKM. The CDR3 reads CASSSSDREETQYF. The CDR3 DNA reads TGTGCCAGCAGCTCCTCCGACAGGGAAGAGACCCAGTACTTC.

V gene TRBV6-2 or TRBV6-3 combines with J gene TRBJ2-7; 9 bases match TRBD2. V was clipped by 7 bases and J by 3 bases; unmatched bases: 13. Germline assignment: CDR1 MNHEY and CDR2 SVGEGT. The CDR3 totals 16 residues. The CDR3: CASIPAIAGVIYEQYF. DNA of the CDR3: TGTGCCAGCATCCCGGCTATAGCGGGGGTAATCTACGAGCAGTACTTC.

J is TRBJ2-5 and V is TRBV20-1, with D possibly TRBD1 on 7 matching bases. Looked up from germline, CDR1 is DFQATT and CDR2 is SNEGSKA (reference sequence). The CDR3 runs to 13 residues. The V gene lost 4 bases and the J gene lost 0 bases, with 9 bases spanning the gap. This CDR3 is CSATGGYQETQYF. The DNA of the CDR3 is TGCAGTGCTACAGGGGGGTACCAAGAGACCCAGTACTTC.

The chain has TRBV6-2 or TRBV6-3 and TRBJ2-7, with TRBD2 as a possible D gene (6 bases). V dropped 7 bases and J dropped 2 bases, with 15 bases sitting between them. The CDR3 consists of 14 residues. Looked up from germline, CDR1 is MNHEY and CDR2 is SVGEGT. The CDR3 nucleotides are TGTGCCAGCATTCCCGGGCGGGGCCCCTACGAGCAGTACTTC. Translated, it gives CASIPGRGPYEQYF.

This clonotype was detected only a few times. The chain recombines TRBV5-1 with TRBJ2-7, with TRBD1 matching over 10 bases. Germline V CDR1 and CDR2: SGHRS, YFSETQ. V lost 4 bases to trimming and J lost 5 bases; unmatched junction nucleotides: 6. The CDR3 has 14 residues. CDR3 nucleotides: TGCGCCAGCAGCAGGGACAGGGGAAGCGACGAGCAGTACTTC. The encoded protein is CASSRDRGSDEQYF.

The chain uses TRBV5-1 and TRBJ2-4; the match to TRBD1 covers 9 bases. The end of the DNA fits TRBJ2-7 better, so the J call may be wrong. Germline V gene sequence: CDR1 SGHRS, CDR2 YFSETQ. This CDR3 is 16 amino acids long. CDR3 sequence: CASSGGDRESCYEQYF. The CDR3 nucleotides read TGCGCCAGCAGCGGAGGGGACAGGGAATCGTGTTACGAGCAGTACTTC.

The gene calls are TRBV29-1 and TRBJ1-1; 9 nucleotides align to TRBD1. V lost 7 bases, J lost 4 bases, and 10 bases stayed unmatched. The germline CDR1 and CDR2 sequences are SQVTM and ANQGSEA. There are 14 residues in the CDR3. CDR3 protein: CSATGTGFSTEAFF. DNA for the CDR3: TGCAGCGCAACCGGGACAGGGTTTTCCACTGAAGCTTTCTTT.

The gene calls are TRBV7-9 and TRBJ2-2, with no clear D. Germline assignment: CDR1 SEHNR and CDR2 FQNEAQ (reference sequence). The CDR3 is 16 residues long. Trimming removed 10 bases from V and 6 bases from J, with 24 bases in between. Here the CDR3 DNA reads TGTGCCACACTATTTCCAAAGCCCCTCGAGGCCGGGGAGCTGTTTTTT. Translating it yields CATLFPKPLEAGELFF.

A word on this clonotype: The junction does not match germline at one end; this may be a read error. The chain links TRBV7-9 to TRBJ2-3; D might be TRBD1 (6 bases). The CDR3 has 15 amino acids. CDR1 and CDR2 from the germline V gene are SEHNR and FQNEAQ (reference sequence). This chain's CDR3 is CASSPRGPSTDTQYF. The CDR3 DNA reads as TGCGCCAGCAGCCCCAGGGGACCAAGCACAGATACGCAGTATTTT.

The chain employs TRBV20-1 and TRBJ2-1; TRBD2 matches 12 bases. The J call is uncertain, as TRBJ2-7 better fits the DNA end. This CDR3 is 16 amino acids long. Germline CDR1 DFQATT, CDR2 SNEGSKA (reference sequence). The CDR3 loop reads CSVLAGGISSYNEQYF. The CDR3 nucleotides read TGCAGTGTCCTAGCGGGGGGGATTAGCTCCTACAATGAGCAGTACTTC.

J is TRBJ1-2 and V is TRBV10-3, with TRBD1 matching over 8 bases. J was trimmed by 7 bases and V by 4 bases; bases with no gene match: 14. Germline V gene data show CDR1 as ENHRY and CDR2 as SYGVKD. The CDR3 has 16 amino acids. The chain's CDR3 is CAISGTTTQGAAGYTF. The CDR3 nucleotides read TGTGCCATCAGTGGAACCACTACCCAGGGGGCGGCTGGCTACACCTTC.